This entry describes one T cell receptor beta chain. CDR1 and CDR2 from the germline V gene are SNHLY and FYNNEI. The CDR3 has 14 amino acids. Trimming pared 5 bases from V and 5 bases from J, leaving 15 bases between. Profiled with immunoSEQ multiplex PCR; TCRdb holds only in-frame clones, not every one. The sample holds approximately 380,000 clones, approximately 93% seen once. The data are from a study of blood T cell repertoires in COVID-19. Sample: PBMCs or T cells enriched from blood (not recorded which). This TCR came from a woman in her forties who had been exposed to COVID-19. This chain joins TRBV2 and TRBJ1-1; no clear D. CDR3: CASSPDGVRTEAFF. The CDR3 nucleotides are TGTGCCAGCAGTCCCGACGGGGTGAGGACTGAAGCTTTCTTT.